The following is a TCR beta chain sequence with its context. Antigen unknown. Measured with immunoSEQ multiplex PCR; TCRdb has only the in-frame clones, and not every one. This table holds a few million clones, approximately 92% found once. This sample is drawn from a study of shared clonotypes between healthy human individuals. Trimming pared 5 bases from V and 4 bases from J, leaving 8 bases between. Germline V CDR1 and CDR2: SGHVS, FNYEAQ. This CDR3 is built from 12 residues. Naive-designated CD8 cells lacked CD45RO, were positively enriched for CCR7, and omitted terminally differentiated effector memory CD45RA+ cells. Donors had no recently reported acute infections or vaccinations and were HIV-negative. Study results and caveats: In general, naive subsets displayed greater estimated richness than memory subsets did.

The TCR comes from a man aged 18 to 30 in good health. Some clones in this sample may be carry-over from other donors' samples. Sequenced input: naive CD8+ T cells from PBMCs. The J gene is TRBJ2-5, the V gene TRBV7-6; D gene uncertain. As DNA, the CDR3 is TGTGCCAGCAGCGGGATAGGAGAGACCCAGTACTTC. Protein product: CASSGIGETQYF.